This TCR beta chain was observed in a study of OX40 agonist ivuxolimab in advanced cancers. Profiling relied on immunoSEQ multiplex PCR, and the TCRdb table lists in-frame clones only, not all of them. Among some 68,000 clones listed, around 86% were seen once. Germline CDR1 MDHEN, CDR2 SYDVKM. Trimming shortened V by 3 bases and J by 4 bases, and 6 bases separated the two germline ends. The CDR3 spans 13 residues. The material sequenced was CD4+ or CD8+ T cells sorted from blood, taken in a trial of the OX40 agonist ivuxolimab. This chain uses TRBV28 with TRBJ2-2; D is undetermined. The clonotype originates from an adult with an advanced solid tumor such as melanoma, head and neck, liver or kidney cancer. The CDR3 region is CASSFQATGELFF. The CDR3 nucleotides are TGTGCCAGCAGTTTCCAGGCCACCGGGGAGCTGTTTTTT.